The clone carrying this T cell receptor beta chain came up many times. Its target is unknown. TCRdb recomputed calls from the 5' RACE reads with MiXCR, one row per CDR3 protein. The data show roughly 100,000 distinct CDR3 sequences, approximately 14% seen once. The source of the sample is a study of early T cells in non-severe SARS-CoV-2 infection. Across the whole study: With bulk RNA from unsorted whole blood as input, sequencing yielded unpaired chains.

The CDR3 is made up of 11 amino acids. Trimming pared 10 bases from V and 5 bases from J, leaving 8 bases between. Study results and limitations: Private and CD4 specificities were missed by VDJdb matching, skewed to anti-spike CD8.

This chain uses TRBV12-3 or TRBV12-4 with TRBJ2-2; D not resolved. The TCR sequence derives from an adult who was a healthcare worker with PCR-confirmed SARS-CoV-2 infection or an uninfected control (not recorded which). Sequenced material: whole blood. CDR3 bases: TGTGCCATCTCGTGGACCGGGGAGCTGTTTTTT. It codes for CAISWTGELFF.